A selection of T cell receptor beta chains follows, all from one sample in a study of T cell repertoires and HLA-DP antigens. Sequencing was performed with immunoSEQ multiplex PCR; in TCRdb, only in-frame clones are kept and a portion is missing. The table has roughly 73,000 clones, about four fifths seen once. These receptors lack a known antigen. The specimen was CD4+ T cells from PBMCs. These receptors all stem from a man aged 55 to 70 in good health and CMV-seronegative. Both conserved end residues are part of each CDR3. A D gene is named only where the DNA matches it firmly. Only some rows state a clone size, as once, few, many or a class for expanded clones.

v_gene: TRBV29-1
abundance: -
j_gene: TRBJ2-3
d_gene: -
CDR3nt: TGCAGCGCAACGCCCAGCACAGATACGCAGTATTTT
CDR3aa: CSATPSTDTQYF

v_gene: TRBV7-9
abundance: medium-sized
j_gene: TRBJ2-1
d_gene: TRBD1
CDR3nt: TGTGCCAGCAGCGCCGGGACAGAATACAATGAGCAGTTCTTC
CDR3aa: CASSAGTEYNEQFF

v_gene: TRBV5-6
abundance: -
j_gene: TRBJ1-6
d_gene: TRBD1
CDR3nt: TGTGCCAGCAGCTTGGCAGGGACAGGGGCCCCACCCCTCCACTTT
CDR3aa: CASSLAGTGAPPLHF

v_gene: TRBV10-2
abundance: -
j_gene: TRBJ1-1
d_gene: -
CDR3nt: TGCGCCAGCAGTGGGGGTAGTAAAGGCGCTGAAGCTTTCTTT
CDR3aa: CASSGGSKGAEAFF

v_gene: TRBV6-5
abundance: -
j_gene: TRBJ2-2
d_gene: -
CDR3nt: TGTGCCAGCAGTACCTACAAAGGGGAGCTGTTTTTT
CDR3aa: CASSTYKGELFF

v_gene: TRBV5-1
abundance: few
j_gene: TRBJ1-6
d_gene: -
CDR3nt: TGCGCCAGCAGCTTGGAAATCCCCAATAATTCACCCCTCCACTTT
CDR3aa: CASSLEIPNNSPLHF

v_gene: TRBV30
abundance: once
j_gene: TRBJ1-1
d_gene: -
CDR3nt: TGTGCCTGGAGTCCTGGGCCTACGAACACTGAAGCTTTCTTT
CDR3aa: CAWSPGPTNTEAFF

v_gene: TRBV28
abundance: once
j_gene: TRBJ1-2
d_gene: TRBD1
CDR3nt: TGTGCCAGCAGTTTACAGGGGGCTGACTATGGCTACACCTTC
CDR3aa: CASSLQGADYGYTF

v_gene: TRBV5-4
abundance: -
j_gene: TRBJ1-2
d_gene: TRBD1
CDR3nt: TGTGCCAGCAGCTCTGAATGGACAGGGGGCAGCTATGGCTACACCTTC
CDR3aa: CASSSEWTGGSYGYTF

v_gene: TRBV6-5
abundance: -
j_gene: TRBJ2-3
d_gene: -
CDR3nt: TGTGCCAGCAGTCGACAGGTTAGCACAGATACGCAGTATTTT
CDR3aa: CASSRQVSTDTQYF

v_gene: TRBV7-2
abundance: -
j_gene: TRBJ2-1
d_gene: -
CDR3nt: TGTGCCAGCAGCTCCTCAGGGTTTCGCTACAATGAGCAGTTCTTC
CDR3aa: CASSSSGFRYNEQFF

v_gene: TRBV7-9
abundance: -
j_gene: TRBJ1-6
d_gene: -
CDR3nt: TGTGCCAGCAGCTTAGGGACATCAGGTTCACCCCTCCACTTT
CDR3aa: CASSLGTSGSPLHF

v_gene: TRBV18
abundance: -
j_gene: TRBJ1-1
d_gene: -
CDR3nt: TGTGCCAGCTCACCCGGGGAAGGCACTGAAGCTTTCTTT
CDR3aa: CASSPGEGTEAFF

v_gene: TRBV5-1
abundance: -
j_gene: TRBJ2-5
d_gene: TRBD2
CDR3nt: TGCGCCAGCAGCTTGACTAGCGGGAGGGCCGTAGAGACCCAGTACTTC
CDR3aa: CASSLTSGRAVETQYF

v_gene: TRBV30
abundance: few
j_gene: TRBJ1-2
d_gene: -
CDR3nt: TGTGCCTGGAGTGTACCGGGGGCGCGAGGCTATGGCTACACCTTC
CDR3aa: CAWSVPGARGYGYTF

v_gene: TRBV5-1
abundance: -
j_gene: TRBJ1-1
d_gene: -
CDR3nt: TGCGCCAGCAGCCCCGACGGGCGAGAAACTGAAGCTTTCTTT
CDR3aa: CASSPDGRETEAFF

v_gene: TRBV6-6
abundance: -
j_gene: TRBJ1-1
d_gene: -
CDR3nt: TGTGCCATCGGGTCAGATAGGGCCGACGCTTTCTTT
CDR3aa: CAIGSDRADAFF

v_gene: TRBV2
abundance: few
j_gene: TRBJ1-3
d_gene: -
CDR3nt: TGTGCCAGCAGTGAAGGGCAAAGAATCCCCATATATTTT
CDR3aa: CASSEGQRIPIYF

v_gene: TRBV19
abundance: -
j_gene: TRBJ1-5
d_gene: TRBD1
CDR3nt: TGTGCCAGTAGTACCGGGACAGTTAATCAGCCCCAGCATTTT
CDR3aa: CASSTGTVNQPQHF

v_gene: TRBV27
abundance: few
j_gene: TRBJ1-5
d_gene: -
CDR3nt: TGTGCCAGCAGTTTTGGGGATAGCAATCAGCCCCAGCATTTT
CDR3aa: CASSFGDSNQPQHF